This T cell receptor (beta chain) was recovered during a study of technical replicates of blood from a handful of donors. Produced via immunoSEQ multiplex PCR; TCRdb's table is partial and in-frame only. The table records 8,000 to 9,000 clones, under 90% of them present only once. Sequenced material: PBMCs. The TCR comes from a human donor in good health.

In DNA, the CDR3 is TGCAGCGTGCCGGGTCACGGGAATGAAAAACTGTTTTTT. Its translation: CSVPGHGNEKLFF. V and J are TRBV29-1 and TRBJ1-4; D is unclear. Deletions cut 6 bases from V and 5 bases from J, with 13 bases between. The CDR3 spans 13 residues. Germline CDR1 and CDR2: SQVTM and ANQGSEA.